This T cell receptor beta chain stems from a study of OX40 agonist ivuxolimab in advanced cancers. Data came from immunoSEQ multiplex PCR; TCRdb stores just in-frame clones and leaves some out. The sample holds 30,000 or so clones, 79% seen once. V dropped 5 bases and J dropped 0 bases, with 13 bases sitting between them. This CDR3 is 15 amino acids long. Germline CDR1 and CDR2: LNHDA and SQIVND (reference sequence). The source is an adult with an advanced solid tumor such as melanoma, head and neck, liver or kidney cancer. This sequence joins TRBV19 and TRBJ1-1, with a tentative D call TRBD1 (6 bases). Sequencing used CD4+ or CD8+ T cells sorted from blood, obtained in a trial of the OX40 agonist ivuxolimab. The CDR3 nucleotides are TGTGCCAGTAGTTTACAGGGTAACATGAACACTGAAGCTTTCTTT. As protein: CASSLQGNMNTEAFF.